These 5 T cell receptor beta chains share one sample of origin, sequenced in a study of blood T cell repertoires in COVID-19. The repertoire was sequenced with immunoSEQ multiplex PCR; TCRdb's copy has only in-frame clones and lacks some. The sample carries some 150,000 clones, roughly 80% recorded once. Sequenced: peripheral blood. The receptors come from a woman in her forties with active or convalescent COVID-19.

V is TRBV6-1 and J is TRBJ1-3, with D unclear. CDR1 is MNHNS and CDR2 is SASEGT in the germline V gene. The CDR3 extends over 16 amino acids. V lost 3 bases, J lost 1 base, and 13 bases lay in between. The CDR3 loop reads CASSEGGSSSGNTIYF. The CDR3 nucleotides are TGTGCCAGCAGTGAGGGCGGGTCTTCTTCTGGAAACACCATATATTTT.

The V gene is TRBV2, the J gene TRBJ2-1; D is undetermined. V lost 7 bases, J lost 7 bases, and 11 bases lay in between. The CDR3 is 12 amino acids. CDR1 and CDR2 (germline): SNHLY, FYNNEI. The CDR3 nucleotides read TGTGCCAGCACGTCTTTCGGGAATGAGCAGTTCTTC. Protein: CASTSFGNEQFF.

This sequence joins TRBV27 and TRBJ1-2; 9 bases align to TRBD1. Germline CDR1 reads MNHEY; CDR2 reads SMNVEV (reference sequence). The CDR3 runs to 16 residues. V gave up 4 bases and J gave up 0 bases; unmatched junction bases: 6. This CDR3 reads CASSSPRTGANYGYTF. CDR3 DNA sequence: TGTGCCAGCAGTTCGCCAAGGACAGGGGCTAACTATGGCTACACCTTC.

J is TRBJ1-2 and V is TRBV6-1; D is perhaps TRBD1 (5 bases). The CDR3 is 17 amino acids. Trimming left V 4 bases short and J 0 bases short, with 18 bases between. Germline assignment: CDR1 MNHNS and CDR2 SASEGT. The CDR3 loop reads CASSGGVRGIPNYGYTF. CDR3 nucleotide sequence: TGTGCCAGCAGTGGCGGGGTCCGGGGGATCCCTAACTATGGCTACACCTTC.

The chain recombines TRBV11-2 with TRBJ2-2; 7 nucleotides align to TRBD2. Germline CDR1 is SGHAT and CDR2 is FQNNGV. There are 15 residues in the CDR3. Trimming removed 3 bases from V and 6 bases from J; junction bases left unmatched: 7. CDR3 amino acids: CASSFGGGPAGELFF. CDR3 nucleotides: TGTGCCAGCAGCTTTGGGGGAGGGCCCGCCGGGGAGCTGTTTTTT.